This is a list of T cell receptor beta chains from one sample in a study of blood T cell repertoires in COVID-19. The protocol was immunoSEQ multiplex PCR, while the TCRdb copy is restricted to in-frame clones and leaves out a portion. The data show about 70,000 clones, with roughly 79% seen just once and more than 20% held by the top ten. Sequencing was done on a sample of peripheral blood. The source is a woman between 65 and 79 years old with acute or convalescent COVID-19. CDR3s include the opening cysteine and the closing phenylalanine or tryptophan. D genes are given only for firm matches. Part of the rows lack a size; the others show once, few, many or a class for expanded clones.

>TRBJ1-1|TRBV2|.|TRBD1
CASSKQGWGTEAFF
TGTGCCAGCAGTAAACAGGGGTGGGGAACTGAAGCTTTCTTT
>TRBJ2-3|TRBV7-2|large|.
CASSLWRARTDTQYF
TGTGCCAGCAGCTTATGGAGGGCGCGCACAGATACGCAGTATTTT
>TRBJ1-2|TRBV28|.|.
CASSLPTGINGYTF
TGTGCCAGCAGTTTACCCACAGGGATCAATGGCTACACCTTC
>TRBJ2-3|TRBV5-1|.|TRBD1
CASKRGQGDADTQYF
TGCGCCAGCAAAAGGGGACAGGGTGACGCAGATACGCAGTATTTT
>TRBJ2-7|TRBV9|.|TRBD2
CASSVSQAGSYEQYF
TGTGCCAGCAGCGTAAGCCAAGCGGGATCCTACGAGCAGTACTTC
>TRBJ2-1|TRBV28|.|.
CASSKWGGLSYNEQFF
TGTGCCAGCAGTAAATGGGGGGGGCTGTCCTACAATGAGCAGTTCTTC
>TRBJ1-5|TRBV5-6|.|.
CASSFRLAYTNQPQHF
TGTGCCAGCAGCTTCAGGCTGGCTTACACCAATCAGCCCCAGCATTTT
>TRBJ1-6|TRBV7-9|.|.
CASSHRTSSYNSPLHF
TGTGCCAGCAGCCACAGGACGAGCTCCTATAATTCACCCCTCCACTTT
>TRBJ2-2|TRBV3-1/TRBV3-2|.|.
CASTARDGELFF
TGTGCCAGCACCGCGAGGGACGGGGAGCTGTTTTTT
>TRBJ2-7|TRBV5-5|few|TRBD2
CASSPSSGVGYEQYF
TGTGCCAGCAGCCCCTCTAGCGGGGTCGGGTACGAGCAGTACTTC
>TRBJ1-6|TRBV7-2|.|TRBD1
CASGGTGNYNSPLHF
TGTGCCAGCGGGGGGACAGGGAATTATAATTCACCCCTCCACTTT
>TRBJ1-1|TRBV5-6|.|.
CASRAGGANTEAFF
TGTGCCAGCAGGGCGGGAGGGGCGAACACTGAAGCTTTCTTT
>TRBJ1-2|TRBV27|.|.
CASTRVGQGFSYGYTF
TGTGCCAGCACCCGAGTAGGGCAGGGGTTTAGCTATGGCTACACCTTC
>TRBJ1-4|TRBV7-9|once|.
CASSPRGLTTNEKLFF
TGTGCCAGCAGCCCCAGGGGCCTGACAACTAATGAAAAACTGTTTTTT
>TRBJ1-5|TRBV7-8|.|.
CASSLAGQGVQPQHF
TGTGCCAGCAGCTTAGCGGGGCAGGGTGTCCAGCCCCAGCATTTT
>TRBJ2-1|TRBV28|.|.
CASSSHRVSFF
TGTGCCAGCAGTTCCCACAGGGTGTCGTTCTTC
>TRBJ1-1|TRBV27|.|TRBD1
CASSWGTGVTEAFF
TGTGCCAGCAGTTGGGGGACAGGGGTCACTGAAGCTTTCTTT
>TRBJ2-1|TRBV30|.|TRBD2
CAWRRGGRAYNEQFF
TGTGCCTGGAGGAGGGGCGGGAGGGCGTACAATGAGCAGTTCTTC
>TRBJ2-1|TRBV7-6|.|TRBD2
CASSLGLAGGYNEQFF
TGTGCCAGCAGCTTAGGTCTAGCGGGAGGCTACAATGAGCAGTTCTTC